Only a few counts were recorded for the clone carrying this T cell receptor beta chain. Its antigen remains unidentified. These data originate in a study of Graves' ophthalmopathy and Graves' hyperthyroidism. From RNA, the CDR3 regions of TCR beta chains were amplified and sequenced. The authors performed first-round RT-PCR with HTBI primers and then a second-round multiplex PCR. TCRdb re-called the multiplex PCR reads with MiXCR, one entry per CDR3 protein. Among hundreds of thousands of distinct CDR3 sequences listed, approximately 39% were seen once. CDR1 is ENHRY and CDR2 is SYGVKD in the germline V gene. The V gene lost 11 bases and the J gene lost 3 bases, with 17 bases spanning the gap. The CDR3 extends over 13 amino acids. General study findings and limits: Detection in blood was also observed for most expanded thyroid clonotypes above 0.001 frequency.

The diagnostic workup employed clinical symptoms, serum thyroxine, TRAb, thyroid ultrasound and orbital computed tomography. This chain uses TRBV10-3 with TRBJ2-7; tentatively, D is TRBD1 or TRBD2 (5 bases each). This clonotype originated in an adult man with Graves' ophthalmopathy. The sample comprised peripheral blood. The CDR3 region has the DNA TGTGCCTCGCGCCCCGAGGGGTTCTACGAGCAGTACTTC. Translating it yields CASRPEGFYEQYF.